This T cell receptor (beta chain) was identified in a study of human thymus T cells. Whole-study findings and limits: There appeared to be biased usage of V and J genes in thymic and blood repertoires.

Measured with immunoSEQ multiplex PCR; TCRdb has only the in-frame clones, and not every one. This table holds tens of thousands of clones, roughly 94% found once. On this clone itself: Its antigen is still unknown.

Healthy Finnish infants having corrective surgery for congenital heart defects served as donors. All available leukocytes, rather than a set cell count, yielded the blood DNA. This CDR3 spans 13 amino acids. Per the germline V gene, CDR1 is MNHNS and CDR2 is SASEGT. V lost 1 base and J 1 base, leaving 4 bases between the germline ends. The receptor was isolated from a boy in the first two years of life with a congenital heart defect but otherwise immunologically healthy. The sequenced sample was blood. The chain links TRBV6-1 to TRBJ1-1; D not certain. CDR3 nucleotides: TGTGCCAGCAGTGAAGTCGAGAACACTGAAGCTTTCTTT. Translation: CASSEVENTEAFF.